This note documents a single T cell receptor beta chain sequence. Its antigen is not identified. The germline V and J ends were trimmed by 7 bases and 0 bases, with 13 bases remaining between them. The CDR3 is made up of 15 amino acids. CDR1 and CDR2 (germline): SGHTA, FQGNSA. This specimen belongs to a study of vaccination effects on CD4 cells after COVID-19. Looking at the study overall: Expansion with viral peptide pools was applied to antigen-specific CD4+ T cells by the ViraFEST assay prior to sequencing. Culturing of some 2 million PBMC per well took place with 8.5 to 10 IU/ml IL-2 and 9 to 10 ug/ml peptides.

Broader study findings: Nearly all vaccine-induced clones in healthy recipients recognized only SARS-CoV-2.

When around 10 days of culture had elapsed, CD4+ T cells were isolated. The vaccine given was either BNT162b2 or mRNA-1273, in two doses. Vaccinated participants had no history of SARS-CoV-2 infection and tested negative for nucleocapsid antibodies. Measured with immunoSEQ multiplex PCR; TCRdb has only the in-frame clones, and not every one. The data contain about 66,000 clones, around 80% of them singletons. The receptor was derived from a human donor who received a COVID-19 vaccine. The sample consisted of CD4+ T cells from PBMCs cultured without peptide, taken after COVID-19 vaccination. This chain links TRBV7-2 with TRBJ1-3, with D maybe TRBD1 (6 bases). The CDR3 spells CASNEQGFSGNTIYF. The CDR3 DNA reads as TGTGCCAGCAATGAACAGGGCTTCTCTGGAAACACCATATATTTT.